This entry is about one T cell receptor (beta chain). This clonotype was counted many times. The antigen it binds to is not known. One base away there is no much larger clone; base qualities are not given. Every donor in the study was a healthy Caucasian. Using Miltenyi CD45RO+ enrichment and human naive T-cell isolation kits, memory (CD45RO+) and naive T cells were isolated from PBMC. Receptor amplification or capture employed 5' RACE. Reads for this sample came from an Illumina HiSeq 2000. A universal primer binding site was added through template switching, and the final cDNA carried a unique molecular identifier so that TCR cDNA molecules could be counted accurately. Specific primers in the conserved constant-segment region were used to synthesize first-strand cDNA for the TCR alpha and beta chains. To control for contamination, every cDNA library carried two barcodes: a SMART-Mk sample barcode plus Illumina barcodes. TruSeq adapter sequences, together with Illumina sample barcodes, were added in two successive PCR steps. Sequencing of the TCR alpha and beta cDNA libraries was done on the Illumina HiSeq platform using custom primers. The original pipeline was this. Unique molecular identifiers were extracted from raw reads with MiGEC, and CDR3 positions were determined with MiXCR. Recombination models were inferred per individual with the repgenHMM and IGoR tools using an EM algorithm. The analysis of shared clonotypes was done with the tcR package in R, with sharing normalized by the product of cloneset sizes. To study raw recombination without the effects of thymic and clonal selection, out-of-frame nonproductive sequences were analyzed. Clones were called with MiXCR by TCRdb after fastp trimmed the public reads at Q25, and only in-frame beta chains were retained. Identical CDR3 proteins give one entry, which carries the most common genes and DNA. None of the V and J calls come from the authors' own analysis; TCRdb made them. This sample gives about 200,000 distinct CDR3 sequences in total; roughly a tenth of them show up just once. The top ten hold roughly 10% of the sample.

The data are from a study of identical twins (dated by TCRdb to about 2016). For context, the study as a whole: To test whether fetal clonotypes persist, the study used deep sequencing on TCR alpha and beta repertoires from monozygotic twins, unrelated adults of various ages, and cord blood. Replicate twin experiments were performed at different times using different library preparation protocols to rule out contamination. Broad study findings and their caveats: Excess twin sharing in beta out-of-frame sequences was weaker because fewer shared sequences lowered the signal-to-noise ratio. Abundant cord blood beta clonotypes had fewer insertions, young adult naive repertoires showed a similar but weaker trend, and memory repertoires showed no such trend. Because the same donors could not be followed over many years, the conclusions depended on cross-sectional statistical analysis. Invariant T cells such as MAIT and iNKT could partly confound zero-insertion analyses, though diverse VJ usage argued against this for most clonotypes. Compared with coincidental sharing between unrelated individuals, out-of-frame TCR alpha sequences shared between twins showed an excess of sequences with low generation probability. Out-of-frame TCR alpha sharing in monozygotic twins was systematically underestimated by recombination models, whereas sharing between unrelated individuals was in agreement with the recombination models.

CDR1 SGHRS and CDR2 YFSETQ were looked up in the germline V gene. Trimming takes 2 bases off V and 7 bases off J; junction bases not matched to a gene: 12. The CDR3 has 17 amino acids, counting the end cysteine and phenylalanine. Of all the DNA, just the CDR3 is kept, 51 bases in frame from base 1. The chain couples TRBV5-1 to TRBJ1-6; the central 7 bases match TRBD1. The clonotype comes from a man between 50 and 59 years old in good health. The sequenced sample was memory T cells sorted from blood. The sample's cell subset or site, from its label and the paper: CD45RO+ enriched T cells. The nucleotides read TGCGCCAGCAGCTTCGTGATTACCGGGACAGAAAATTCACCCCTCCACTTT. It codes for CASSFVITGTENSPLHF.